The TCR beta chain under discussion was sequenced for a study of blood T cell repertoires in COVID-19. Per germline, CDR1 KGHSH and CDR2 LQKENI. Trimming stripped 2 bases from V and 0 bases from J, with 10 bases between. The CDR3 covers 15 residues. Measured with immunoSEQ multiplex PCR; TCRdb has only the in-frame clones, and not every one. Among over 250,000 clones listed, less than 90% were seen once. Those enrolled in Seattle joined during active infection and were followed longitudinally afterward. This TCR came from a woman between 70 and 85 years old with COVID-19, enrolled during active disease. Specimen: peripheral blood. The rearrangement joins TRBV18 to TRBJ1-1; no clear D. The CDR3 bases are TGTGCCAGCTCACCAAGTTTACAGTTGAACACTGAAGCTTTCTTT. Translated, it gives CASSPSLQLNTEAFF.